These 32 T cell receptor beta chains share one sample of origin, sequenced in a study of T cells in Graves' hyperthyroidism and ophthalmopathy. Authors of the study amplified TCR beta CDR3 regions from RNA transcripts. In the first-round RT-PCR of the TCR CDR3, the HTBI primer set was used. TCRdb re-called the multiplex PCR reads with MiXCR, one entry per CDR3 protein. The data show approximately 520,000 distinct CDR3 sequences, less than 25% seen once. The sequenced sample was blood. The source of these receptors is a man between 18 and 35 years old with Graves' hyperthyroidism.

In its sample, this clonotype was seen many times. The gene calls are TRBV20-1 and TRBJ1-1; 7 bases are shared with TRBD1. CDR3 length equals 15 residues. Trimming at V came to 0 bases and at J to 4 bases, leaving 8 bases not matched to a gene. Germline V gene sequence: CDR1 DFQATT, CDR2 SNEGSKA (reference sequence). CDR3 in DNA: TGCAGTGCTAGAGATATAGGGGGCATGGGCACTGAAGCTTTCTTT. Its protein product is CSARDIGGMGTEAFF.

In this sample, this clonotype turned up many times. The DNA of the CDR3 is TGTGCCAGCAGCCCCGGGGCCAGTGGGGCCTACGAGCAGTACTTC. Its protein is CASSPGASGAYEQYF. V and J are TRBV6-1 and TRBJ2-7; D possibly uses TRBD1 or TRBD2 (5 bases each). V gave up 6 bases and J gave up 2 bases, with 17 bases separating them. There are 15 residues in the CDR3. The V gene's germline CDR1 is MNHNS and CDR2 SASEGT.

This clonotype was seen ten or more times. The V call is TRBV20-1, the J call TRBJ1-2, with 9 bases matching TRBD1. The junction had 7 bases not matched to a gene; V was cut back by 0 bases and J by 2 bases. Germline lookup yields CDR1 DFQATT and CDR2 SNEGSKA (reference sequence). The CDR3 runs to 16 residues. The CDR3 is CSARDPDRGTNYGYTF. The DNA for the CDR3 is TGCAGTGCTAGAGATCCCGACAGGGGGACGAACTATGGCTACACCTTC.

This clonotype was detected ten times or more. The chain carries TRBV5-1 and TRBJ1-1, with D tentatively TRBD1 (5 bases). Germline CDR1 is SGHRS and CDR2 is YFSETQ. The CDR3 contains 14 residues. V was shortened by 2 bases and J by 3 bases, with 11 bases between the two germline ends. This CDR3 reads CASSFGGAYTEAFF. In nucleotides, the CDR3 is TGCGCCAGCAGCTTCGGTGGGGCCTACACTGAAGCTTTCTTT.

In this sample, this clonotype turned up a few times. The rearrangement joins TRBV11-2 to TRBJ2-7; 10 bases line up with TRBD1. The CDR3 consists of 16 residues. CDR1 SGHAT and CDR2 FQNNGV come from the germline V gene. V was pared by 5 bases and J by 6 bases, with 13 bases of the junction left unmatched. CDR3 coding DNA: TGTGCCAGCAGCCTGACGACAGGGGGCATGGGGATCGAGCAGTACTTC. Amino acid sequence: CASSLTTGGMGIEQYF.

The CDR3 region has the DNA TGTGCCAGCAGTTCCAGGGGGAGCGATCAGCCCCAGCATTTT. Translation gives CASSSRGSDQPQHF. The rearrangement joins TRBV27 to TRBJ1-5; 7 bases fit TRBD1. Germline V gene data show CDR1 as MNHEY and CDR2 as SMNVEV (reference sequence). Trimming at V came to 4 bases and at J to 5 bases, leaving 5 bases not matched to a gene. The CDR3 runs 14 residues.

This clonotype was seen at least ten times. This chain uses TRBV6-5 with TRBJ2-7; 7 bases match TRBD1. The CDR3 is 14 amino acids. Germline assignment: CDR1 MNHEY and CDR2 SVGAGI. After removal of 5 bases from V and 3 bases from J, the junction contained 7 bases not matched to a gene. Here the CDR3 reads CASSRGGQFYEQYF. The CDR3 DNA sequence: TGTGCCAGCAGTCGAGGGGGCCAATTCTACGAGCAGTACTTC.

The table lists this clonotype with a few counts. The rearrangement joins TRBV20-1 to TRBJ1-5, with TRBD1 matching 8 bases. The CDR3 loop spans 17 amino acids. V trimming: 6 bases; J trimming: 0 bases; junction bases outside the gene matches: 13. Germline values: CDR1 DFQATT, CDR2 SNEGSKA (reference sequence). The DNA of the CDR3 is TGCAGTGCCCTACAGGGGGAAGGGCTTTATAGCAATCAGCCCCAGCATTTT. Its translation: CSALQGEGLYSNQPQHF.

The chain is built from TRBV6-1 and TRBJ1-3; D remains unclear. Germline CDR1 is MNHNS and CDR2 is SASEGT. This CDR3 region has 18 residues. V gave up 4 bases and J gave up 0 bases, with 19 bases separating them. CDR3 nucleotide sequence: TGTGCCAGCAGTGCGGGGAGTTTTTGGGCGATCTCTGGAAACACCATATATTTT. Protein sequence: CASSAGSFWAISGNTIYF.

This clonotype was counted ten times or more. The gene calls are TRBV5-5 and TRBJ2-2; D is ambiguous. This CDR3 region has 15 residues. In germline, CDR1 is SGHKS, CDR2 YYEKEE (reference sequence). V shed 1 base and J shed 1 base, with 8 bases lying between them. The CDR3 loop is CASSLRPGNTGELFF. The CDR3 coding sequence is TGTGCCAGCAGCTTGCGGCCTGGGAACACCGGGGAGCTGTTTTTT.

This chain connects TRBV6-2 or TRBV6-3 to TRBJ1-5; TRBD1 is a possible D gene (5 bases). CDR1 and CDR2 from the germline V gene are MNHEY and SVGEGT. V was pared by 2 bases and J by 3 bases, with 14 bases between. The CDR3 totals 16 residues. CDR3 in amino acids: CASSYRMGPTNQPQHF. The CDR3 nucleotides read TGTGCCAGCAGTTACCGGATGGGACCGACCAATCAGCCCCAGCATTTT.

This clonotype was observed at least ten times. The chain combines TRBV28 with TRBJ2-7, with D unresolved. The V end was cut by 7 bases, the J end by 3 bases, with 10 bases between. Germline assignment: CDR1 MDHEN and CDR2 SYDVKM. The CDR3 contains 12 residues. CDR3 protein: CASKDRLYEQYF. In DNA form, the CDR3 reads TGTGCCAGCAAGGACCGTCTCTACGAGCAGTACTTC.

The chain couples TRBV5-1 to TRBJ1-2; the match to TRBD1 covers 7 bases. Germline V gene sequence: CDR1 SGHRS, CDR2 YFSETQ. This CDR3 is 13 amino acids long. The CDR3 reads CSVEGAPADGYTF. CDR3 nucleotide sequence: TGCAGCGTCGAGGGGGCTCCCGCCGATGGCTACACCTTC. The full variable domain, rest sourced from reference TRBV5-1 and TRBJ1-2, is KAGVTQTPRYLIKTRGQQVTLSCSPISGHRSVSWYQQTPGQGLQFLFEYFSETQRNKGNFPGRFSGRQFSNSRSEMNVSTLELGDSALYLCSVEGAPADGYTFGSGTRLTVV.

This clonotype was observed at least ten times. The rearrangement uses TRBV28 and TRBJ1-3, with D unresolved. This CDR3 contains 12 residues. The ends were cut back, 6 bases at V and 4 bases at J, with 7 bases in the middle. CDR1 and CDR2 from the germline V gene are MDHEN and SYDVKM. The CDR3 DNA sequence: TGTGCCAGCAGCGAACCAGGAAACACCATATATTTT. Protein: CASSEPGNTIYF.

This clonotype was seen ten or more times. The chain recombines TRBV29-1 with TRBJ1-1; TRBD1 aligns across 7 bases. The CDR3 spans 15 residues. V lost 6 bases to trimming and J lost 1 base; unmatched junction nucleotides: 11. CDR1 and CDR2 (germline): SQVTM, ANQGSEA. The CDR3 here is CSVTRGGPENTEAFF. DNA of the CDR3: TGCAGCGTGACCAGGGGGGGGCCCGAGAACACTGAAGCTTTCTTT.

The J gene is TRBJ1-2, the V gene TRBV6-2 or TRBV6-3, with D maybe TRBD1 (6 bases). Germline CDR1 and CDR2: MNHEY and SVGEGT. CDR3 length: 15 amino acids. V dropped 5 bases and J dropped 0 bases, with 13 bases sitting between them. CDR3 bases: TGTGCCAGCAGTCTACGACAGGCCACTAACTATGGCTACACCTTC. This encodes CASSLRQATNYGYTF.

The V gene is TRBV30, the J gene TRBJ1-1, with D uncertain. The V gene's germline CDR1 is GTSNPN and CDR2 SVGIG (reference sequence). V was trimmed by 3 bases and J by 1 base, leaving 9 bases between them. This CDR3 has 13 amino acids. The CDR3 DNA reads TGTGCCTGGAGGCGCAGTGCGAACACTGAAGCTTTCTTT. Translation: CAWRRSANTEAFF.

The chain links TRBV28 to TRBJ2-7; 10 bases are a match to TRBD1. The CDR3 is 15 amino acids. Germline V gene sequence: CDR1 MDHEN, CDR2 SYDVKM. The V and J ends lost 5 bases and 6 bases, in that order; junction bases with no gene match: 10. Here the CDR3 DNA reads TGTGCCAGCAGTCACGCCGGGACAGGGGCCCTCGAGCAGTACTTC. It yields the protein CASSHAGTGALEQYF.

The chain is built from TRBV20-1 and TRBJ1-1; 7 nucleotides match TRBD1. Germline V gives CDR1 DFQATT, CDR2 SNEGSKA (reference sequence). The CDR3 runs 13 residues. Trimming at V came to 6 bases and at J to 4 bases, leaving 8 bases not matched to a gene. The CDR3 protein is CSAEGGFGTEAFF. DNA of the CDR3: TGCAGTGCCGAAGGGGGCTTCGGCACTGAAGCTTTCTTT.

This clonotype was counted at least ten times. The J gene is TRBJ2-7, the V gene TRBV12-3 or TRBV12-4, with D perhaps matching TRBD1 (5 bases). Trimming took off 2 bases at V and 3 bases at J, with 23 bases between the two ends. The CDR3 contains 18 residues. In DNA form, the CDR3 reads TGTGCCAGCAGTTTAAGGGGCCTTAGGCAGGTGCCTTACTACGAGCAGTACTTC. Its protein is CASSLRGLRQVPYYEQYF.

The table lists this clonotype with many counts. A much larger clone sits a single nucleotide away, making a read error possible. The chain couples TRBV12-3 or TRBV12-4 to TRBJ2-7; weak D call: TRBD1 (6 bases). The CDR3 sequence is 14 residues long. V lost 7 bases and J 7 bases, leaving 20 bases between the germline ends. CDR3 loop: CASTLGPGHVEQYF. CDR3 sequence (DNA): TGTGCCAGCACCCTCGGCCCGGGACATGTGGAGCAGTACTTC.

The gene calls are TRBV5-1 and TRBJ2-5; no firm D call. V lost 0 bases and J 1 base, leaving 7 bases between the germline ends. This CDR3 region has 14 residues. The germline gives CDR1 SGHRS, CDR2 YFSETQ. The CDR3 DNA sequence: TGCGCCAGCAGCTTGGCTCAAATCCAAGAGACCCAGTACTTC. It specifies CASSLAQIQETQYF.

This clonotype was seen ten or more times. The chain couples TRBV12-3 or TRBV12-4 to TRBJ1-1; D is perhaps TRBD1 (5 bases). Trimming shortened V by 3 bases and J by 4 bases, and 18 bases separated the two germline ends. The CDR3 extends over 16 amino acids. CDR3 region: CASSFMGLVGRTEAFF. The CDR3 bases are TGTGCCAGCAGTTTTATGGGACTCGTCGGACGCACTGAAGCTTTCTTT.

This clonotype was seen a few times. The chain joins TRBV20-1 to TRBJ2-5; no definite D call. The CDR3 spans 11 residues. Trimming pared 6 bases from V and 7 bases from J, leaving 12 bases between. CDR1 and CDR2 from the germline V gene are DFQATT and SNEGSKA (reference sequence). The CDR3 protein is CSALGVGTQYF. The CDR3 nucleotides read TGCAGTGCCCTAGGTGTAGGGACCCAGTACTTC.

This clonotype has a handful of counts. One end of the junction does not line up with germline, which may come from a read error. The V and J genes are TRBV12-3 or TRBV12-4 and TRBJ1-2, with D maybe TRBD1 (6 bases). The CDR3 extends over 15 amino acids. Here the CDR3 DNA reads TGTGCCAACAGTCCGACCAGGGGACTGAGGGGAAGCTACACCTTC. This sequence encodes CANSPTRGLRGSYTF.

The chain is built from TRBV27 and TRBJ1-1; 7 nucleotides agree with TRBD1. V lost 2 bases and J lost 0; bases outside the gene matches: 9. The CDR3 sequence is 17 residues long. Germline CDR1 MNHEY, CDR2 SMNVEV (reference sequence). CDR3 nucleotides: TGTGCCAGCAGTTTAACACGTCTAACAGGGGTGAACACTGAAGCTTTCTTT. Its protein is CASSLTRLTGVNTEAFF.

In this sample, this clonotype turned up many times. The CDR3 loop is CATSTQGGGGSNQPQHF. The CDR3 coding sequence is TGTGCCACCAGCACCCAGGGTGGCGGGGGGAGCAATCAGCCCCAGCATTTT. The rearrangement links TRBV15 to TRBJ1-5; D is possibly TRBD1 (5 bases). CDR3 size: 17 residues. V was shortened by 4 bases and J by 1 base, with 17 bases between the two germline ends. Per germline, CDR1 LNHNV and CDR2 YYDKDF (reference sequence). The full variable domain, completed using reference TRBV15 and TRBJ1-5, is DAMVIQNPRYQVTQFGKPVTLSCSQTLNHNVMYWYQQKSSQAPKLLFHYYDKDFNNEADTPDNFQSRRPNTSFCFLDIRSPGLGDTAMYLCATSTQGGGGSNQPQHFGDGTRLSIL.

With respect to this clonotype: One junction end does not reproduce the germline sequence, and a read error may be involved. This chain links TRBV30 with TRBJ2-7; the match to TRBD1 covers 7 bases. Germline V gives CDR1 GTSNPN, CDR2 SVGIG (reference sequence). The CDR3 runs to 11 residues. CDR3 sequence reads: CAYGQVYGQYF. CDR3 DNA: TGTGCCTACGGACAGGTTTACGGGCAGTACTTC.

The chain is built from TRBV5-1 and TRBJ2-2; TRBD1 or TRBD2 may be the D gene (6 bases each). V lost 0 bases and J 6 bases, leaving 12 bases between the germline ends. Germline assignment: CDR1 SGHRS and CDR2 YFSETQ. The CDR3 is 15 amino acids. The CDR3: CASSLDRVAAGELFF. The CDR3 nucleotides are TGCGCCAGCAGCTTGGACAGGGTAGCGGCCGGGGAGCTGTTTTTT.

This clonotype was observed a few times. The chain is built from TRBV30 and TRBJ2-7; maybe TRBD2 (6 bases). This CDR3 contains 12 residues. CDR1 and CDR2 from the germline V gene are GTSNPN and SVGIG (reference sequence). V lost 7 bases to trimming and J lost 5 bases, with 15 bases between them. In nucleotides, the CDR3 is TGTGCCTATGGCCCGGCGGGGAACGAGCAGTACTTC. Translation: CAYGPAGNEQYF.

This clonotype was observed at least ten times. The rearrangement links TRBV28 to TRBJ1-3; possibly TRBD1 for D (5 bases). Germline CDR1 reads MDHEN; CDR2 reads SYDVKM. Trimming cost V 5 bases and J 2 bases, with 16 bases left between them. The CDR3 covers 16 residues. In DNA form, the CDR3 reads TGTGCCAGCAGTCCCCTCAGGGTCCCCACTGGAAACACCATATATTTT. This sequence encodes CASSPLRVPTGNTIYF.

This clonotype was detected ten times or more. The J gene is TRBJ1-5, the V gene TRBV20-1; TRBD1 might be the D (6 bases). V was clipped by 4 bases and J by 4 bases, with 14 bases between them. In germline, CDR1 is DFQATT, CDR2 SNEGSKA (reference sequence). There are 14 residues in the CDR3. CDR3 in DNA: TGCAGTGCTAAGAGGACAGCAATAAATCAGCCCCAGCATTTT. Amino acids: CSAKRTAINQPQHF.